Below, 18 T cell receptor beta chains from the same sample are listed, as sequenced in a study of Ad26.COV2.S vaccination and SARS-CoV-2 variants. The treatment was: some 19 received Ad26.COV2.S at low or high dose, single or two shots; roughly 5 received placebo; per-sample allocation not given. Material that was analyzed had been drawn on day 63 after the first vaccine or placebo injection. Profiling relied on immunoSEQ multiplex PCR, and the TCRdb table lists in-frame clones only, not all of them. The data hold some 640,000 clones, with roughly 90% observed a single time. This material consisted of peripheral blood, taken in a trial of Ad26.COV2.S vaccine versus placebo. The receptors were sampled from a person between 18 and 60 years old who received the Ad26.COV2.S COVID-19 vaccine or a placebo.

Concerning this clone itself: Other DNA sequences of this sample code for an identical CDR3. The chain employs TRBV7-8 and TRBJ2-3; D gene unclear. This CDR3 has 11 residues. CDR1 and CDR2 (germline): SGHVS, FQNEAQ. Trimming took 8 bases from V and 3 from J, leaving 6 bases between them. CDR3 sequence: CASSLTDTQYF. The CDR3 nucleotides read TGTGCCAGCTCCCTAACAGATACGCAGTATTTT.

This clone was counted a single time. The gene calls are TRBV5-1 and TRBJ2-3; TRBD2 aligns across 8 bases. Looked up from germline, CDR1 is SGHRS and CDR2 is YFSETQ. CDR3 length: 18 amino acids. The V segment lost 0 bases and the J segment 3 bases; nucleotides outside the gene matches: 12. CDR3 DNA sequence: TGCGCCAGCAGCTTGGCACTAGCGGATGGGGGGATAACAGATACGCAGTATTTT. Protein: CASSLALADGGITDTQYF.

The chain uses TRBV11-2 and TRBJ1-2; D not certain. The CDR3 has 15 residues. Germline V gene data show CDR1 as SGHAT and CDR2 as FQNNGV. Trimming took off 4 bases at V and 1 base at J, with 13 bases between the two ends. The CDR3 nucleotides are TGTGCCAGCAGCTACAATCTGGATCTTAACTATGGCTACACCTTC. It yields the protein CASSYNLDLNYGYTF.

The chain carries TRBV20-1 and TRBJ1-1, with D uncertain. This CDR3 has 10 residues. The V gene's germline CDR1 is DFQATT and CDR2 SNEGSKA (reference sequence). Between the trimmed V and J ends, which lost 6 bases and 11 bases, there was a span of 13 bases. The CDR3 loop reads CSALARLAFF. In nucleotides, the CDR3 is TGCAGTGCCCTTGCCCGGTTGGCTTTCTTT.

The genes are TRBV18 and TRBJ2-7, with 7 bases fitting TRBD1. With V trimmed by 3 bases and J by 12 bases, 14 bases remained unmatched. Looked up from germline, CDR1 is KGHSH and CDR2 is LQKENI. The CDR3 covers 14 residues. CDR3: CASSPGDSHPGRYF. The CDR3 coding sequence is TGTGCCAGCTCACCTGGGGACAGTCATCCCGGGCGGTACTTC. The variable domain in full, completed from reference TRBV18 and TRBJ2-7, reads NAGVMQNPRHLVRRRGQEARLRCSPMKGHSHVYWYRQLPEEGLKFMVYLQKENIIDESGMPKERFSAEFPKEGPSILRIQQVVRGDSAAYFCASSPGDSHPGRYFGPGTRLTVT.

The chain carries TRBV5-5 and TRBJ1-2; D perhaps matches TRBD1 (6 bases). The germline V and J ends were trimmed by 0 bases and 2 bases, with 20 bases remaining between them. The germline V gene has CDR1 SGHKS and CDR2 YYEKEE (reference sequence). The CDR3 extends over 18 amino acids. The CDR3 is CASSLADGPKGGNYGYTF. CDR3 DNA sequence: TGTGCCAGCAGCTTGGCCGATGGACCCAAGGGGGGGAACTATGGCTACACCTTC.

The chain couples TRBV6-6 to TRBJ2-7, with D tentatively TRBD2 (7 bases). The germline V gene encodes CDR1 MNHNY and CDR2 SVGAGI (reference sequence). Deletions cut 2 bases from V and 3 bases from J, with 11 bases between. CDR3 length equals 14 residues. CDR3 residues: CASSYGGAFYEQYF. The CDR3 region has the DNA TGTGCCAGCAGTTACGGGGGGGCGTTCTACGAGCAGTACTTC.

The chain combines TRBV24-1 with TRBJ2-7; TRBD1 or TRBD2 may be the D gene (5 bases each). V was shortened by 3 bases and J by 2 bases, with 16 bases between the two germline ends. Germline-derived CDR1 and CDR2 are KGHDR and SFDVKD. This CDR3 is built from 16 residues. CDR3: CATSDQWDLPTYEQYF. The DNA for the CDR3 is TGTGCCACCAGTGATCAGTGGGACCTACCCACCTACGAGCAGTACTTC.

This chain links TRBV7-3 with TRBJ2-2, with a weak D call TRBD2 (5 bases). The CDR3 contains 15 residues. Germline loops: CDR1 SGHTA, CDR2 FQGTGA. Trimming pared 2 bases from V and 0 bases from J, leaving 7 bases between. The chain's CDR3 is CASSLEGSNTGELFF. CDR3 bases: TGTGCCAGCAGCTTAGAGGGCTCGAACACCGGGGAGCTGTTTTTT.

V and J are TRBV27 and TRBJ2-5, with D possibly called TRBD1 or TRBD2 (5 bases each). CDR1 is MNHEY and CDR2 is SMNVEV in the germline V gene (reference sequence). This CDR3 contains 13 residues. V was pared by 0 bases and J by 13 bases, with 15 bases between. The CDR3 loop reads CASSLSGRASPYF. CDR3 DNA sequence: TGTGCCAGCAGTTTATCGGGACGGGCTTCCCCGTACTTC.

The V call is TRBV3-1 (or the pseudogene TRBV3-2), the J call TRBJ2-1; 7 nucleotides match TRBD2. The germline CDR1 and CDR2 sequences are LGHDT and YNNKEL (reference sequence). Losses at the gene ends were 0 bases for V and 4 bases for J; bases not matched to a gene: 6. The CDR3 has 16 residues. As DNA, the CDR3 is TGTGCCAGCAGCCAAGATGCGGCGGGAGTTTACAATGAGCAGTTCTTC. Translated: CASSQDAAGVYNEQFF.

The chain links TRBV11-1 to TRBJ2-3; D is perhaps TRBD2 (5 bases). CDR3 length: 15 residues. V lost 5 bases, J lost 0 bases, and 12 bases lay in between. Germline V gene data show CDR1 as SGHAT and CDR2 as FQDESV (reference sequence). The CDR3 DNA sequence: TGTGCCAGCAGCCCCGGACGGGGAAGCACAGATACGCAGTATTTT. Amino acid sequence: CASSPGRGSTDTQYF.

This clone was seen a single time. This chain connects TRBV4-3 to TRBJ1-2, with D possibly being TRBD1 (5 bases). CDR1 and CDR2 (germline): LGHNA, YSLEER. Trimming took 1 base from V and 4 from J, leaving 13 bases between them. The CDR3 extends over 15 amino acids. As DNA, the CDR3 is TGCGCCAGCAGCCAAGTGCCCAGGGCGGGCTATGGCTACACCTTC. Its protein product is CASSQVPRAGYGYTF.

The CDR3 region is CASSLTSSYNEQFF. The CDR3 nucleotides read TGTGCCAGCAGTTTAACGAGCTCCTACAATGAGCAGTTCTTC. V gene TRBV27 combines with J gene TRBJ2-1; D gene ambiguous. There are 14 residues in the CDR3. The ends were cut back, 2 bases at V and 0 bases at J, with 5 bases in the middle. From germline, CDR1 is MNHEY and CDR2 SMNVEV (reference sequence).

The chain joins TRBV7-9 to TRBJ2-1; D not certain. V lost 1 base, J lost 6 bases, and 10 bases lay in between. The germline CDR1 and CDR2 sequences are SEHNR and FQNEAQ (reference sequence). The CDR3 runs to 14 residues. CDR3 loop: CASSLGGGANEQFF. The CDR3 region has the DNA TGTGCCAGCAGCTTAGGAGGCGGTGCCAATGAGCAGTTCTTC.

About this clone: Other DNA variants within this sample encode the same CDR3. The chain couples TRBV7-2 to TRBJ1-5; tentatively, D is TRBD1 (6 bases). Germline V lookup: CDR1 SGHTA, CDR2 FQGNSA. This CDR3 has 13 amino acids. Deletions cut 1 base from V and 7 bases from J, with 8 bases between. The CDR3 DNA sequence: TGTGCCAGCAGCTTAGAAGGGGGACAGCCCCAGCATTTT. As protein: CASSLEGGQPQHF.

This clone was recorded only once. The chain combines TRBV3-1 (or the pseudogene TRBV3-2) with TRBJ1-2; D uncertain. CDR1 is LGHDT, CDR2 YNNKEL, per germline (reference sequence). The length of the CDR3 is 12 residues. The V end lost 2 bases, the J end lost 4 bases, and 5 bases lay between the germline ends. CDR3 region: CASSQSVYGYTF. In nucleotides, the CDR3 is TGTGCCAGCAGCCAAAGCGTCTATGGCTACACCTTC.

This clone was observed a few times. The V call is TRBV13, the J call TRBJ2-5; D could derive from TRBD1 or TRBD2 (6 bases each). V was pared by 6 bases and J by 5 bases, with 28 bases between. Per the germline V gene, CDR1 is PRHDT and CDR2 is FYEKMQ (reference sequence). The CDR3 is 18 residues long. The CDR3 nucleotides are TGTGCCAGCAGTCTAGGGGGGTGGTGGGAGCCCAATACGGAGACCCAGTACTTC. Residues: CASSLGGWWEPNTETQYF.